This entry lists 24 T cell receptor beta chains sequenced from one sample in a study of CD8 T cells in ankylosing spondylitis. TCRdb passed the 5' RACE reads through MiXCR, listing each CDR3 protein once. The table records about 300,000 distinct CDR3 sequences, around 20% of them present only once. Sequences were obtained from blood, either unsorted or a sorted T cell fraction (not recorded which). These receptors originate from a female donor with ankylosing spondylitis or in good health (not recorded which).

J is TRBJ1-3 and V is TRBV7-2, with D hard to call. The CDR3 length is 13 residues. V was clipped by 5 bases and J by 7 bases, with 12 bases between them. Germline V gene sequence: CDR1 SGHTA, CDR2 FQGNSA. CDR3 loop: CASSPLDGNTIYF. The CDR3 nucleotides are TGTGCCAGCAGCCCCCTGGACGGTAACACCATATATTTT.

Notes on this clonotype: A much larger clone sits a single nucleotide away, making a read error possible. The chain couples TRBV5-1 to TRBJ2-1; 11 nucleotides align to TRBD2. Germline-derived CDR1 and CDR2 are SGHRS and YFSETQ. V lost 0 bases to trimming and J lost 5 bases; unmatched junction nucleotides: 1. The CDR3 consists of 15 residues. The CDR3 sequence: CASSLVAGGDNEQFF. The CDR3 coding sequence is TGCGCCAGCAGCTTGGTAGCGGGAGGGGACAATGAGCAGTTCTTC. Drawing the rest from reference TRBV5-1 and TRBJ2-1, the complete variable domain is KAGVTQTPRYLIKTRGQQVTLSCSPISGHRSVSWYQQTPGQGLQFLFEYFSETQRNKGNFPGRFSGRQFSNSRSEMNVSTLELGDSALYLCASSLVAGGDNEQFFGPGTRLTVL.

This rearrangement joins TRBV20-1 to TRBJ2-1; TRBD1 matches 9 bases. Looked up from germline, CDR1 is DFQATT and CDR2 is SNEGSKA (reference sequence). This CDR3 is 16 amino acids long. J gave up 6 bases and V 2 bases, and 11 bases lay outside the gene matches. This CDR3 is CSARNPGQGLINEQFF. CDR3 in DNA: TGCAGTGCTAGAAACCCGGGACAGGGATTAATCAATGAGCAGTTCTTC.

The V gene is TRBV7-2, the J gene TRBJ2-7; D gene unclear. V was clipped by 1 base and J by 2 bases, with 9 bases between them. CDR3 length equals 14 residues. The germline V gene encodes CDR1 SGHTA and CDR2 FQGNSA. This chain's CDR3 is CASSLDAVTYEQYF. In DNA, the CDR3 is TGTGCCAGCAGCTTAGACGCTGTGACCTACGAGCAGTACTTC.

This clonotype has ten or more counts. This sequence joins TRBV29-1 and TRBJ2-5, with 10 positions matching TRBD1. CDR3 length: 14 amino acids. The junction had 6 bases not matched to a gene; V was cut back by 3 bases and J by 5 bases. Germline-derived CDR1 and CDR2 are SQVTM and ANQGSEA. The CDR3 reads CSVEGTGARETQYF. The DNA for the CDR3 is TGCAGCGTTGAGGGGACAGGGGCTCGGGAGACCCAGTACTTC.

This clonotype occurred a few times. The chain couples TRBV7-2 to TRBJ1-3; a possible D gene is TRBD1 (6 bases). Trimming took 4 bases from V and 4 from J, leaving 20 bases between them. The CDR3 totals 17 residues. Germline values: CDR1 SGHTA, CDR2 FQGNSA. The DNA of the CDR3 is TGTGCCAGCAGCTCGCGAACCAGGGGAGGACGCGGAAACACCATATATTTT. Protein sequence: CASSSRTRGGRGNTIYF.

This clonotype has more than one count but fewer than ten. The chain recombines TRBV20-1 with TRBJ2-1; tentative D call: TRBD2 (6 bases). The germline V gene encodes CDR1 DFQATT and CDR2 SNEGSKA (reference sequence). V was clipped by 3 bases and J by 0 bases, with 18 bases between them. The CDR3 has 17 residues. Here the CDR3 reads CSASRLARDFSYNEQFF. The CDR3 DNA sequence: TGCAGTGCTAGCAGGCTAGCGAGGGACTTCTCCTACAATGAGCAGTTCTTC.

The rearrangement uses TRBV7-2 and TRBJ2-7, with D perhaps matching TRBD2 (6 bases). V lost 5 bases and J lost 5, with 16 bases in between. CDR3 length equals 14 residues. Looked up from germline, CDR1 is SGHTA and CDR2 is FQGNSA. CDR3 sequence (DNA): TGTGCCAGCAGCCCACGGAGGAGGGTTGACGAGCAGTACTTC. Encoded protein: CASSPRRRVDEQYF.

Many counts were recorded for this clonotype. The chain recombines TRBV10-3 with TRBJ2-7; 7 nucleotides align to TRBD2. This CDR3 has 14 residues. Germline loops: CDR1 ENHRY, CDR2 SYGVKD. The ends lost 10 bases at V and 0 bases at J; junction bases unmatched: 9. The CDR3 region has the DNA TGTGCCACCGCCAGGCTAGCGGACTCCTACGAGCAGTACTTC. Its protein is CATARLADSYEQYF.

The chain carries TRBV7-2 and TRBJ2-5, with D possibly TRBD1 on 7 matching bases. Trimming took off 5 bases at V and 3 bases at J, with 13 bases between the two ends. In germline, CDR1 is SGHTA, CDR2 FQGNSA. The CDR3 runs 14 residues. In DNA form, the CDR3 reads TGTGCCAGCAGCCCAGGGGGGCCCGAAGAGACCCAGTACTTC. Encoded protein: CASSPGGPEETQYF. Variable domain in full (rest from reference TRBV7-2 and TRBJ2-5): GAGVSQSPSNKVTEKGKDVELRCDPISGHTALYWYRQSLGQGLEFLIYFQGNSAPDKSGLPSDRFSAERTGGSVSTLTIQRTQQEDSAVYLCASSPGGPEETQYFGPGTRLLVL.

The chain carries TRBV20-1 and TRBJ2-6; D gene ambiguous. The V gene's germline CDR1 is DFQATT and CDR2 SNEGSKA (reference sequence). The CDR3 sequence is 15 residues long. Trimming shortened V by 6 bases and J by 2 bases, and 14 bases separated the two germline ends. CDR3 loop: CSALGFRPGANVLTF. CDR3 coding DNA: TGCAGTGCCCTAGGCTTCCGTCCTGGGGCCAACGTCCTGACTTTC.

This clonotype was counted a few times. The chain is built from TRBV9 and TRBJ2-1, with 10 bases identical to TRBD1. CDR1 SGDLS and CDR2 YYNGEE come from the germline V gene. This CDR3 spans 15 amino acids. V lost 2 bases to trimming and J lost 7 bases; unmatched junction nucleotides: 6. The CDR3 spells CASSVSGTGVNEQFF. The CDR3 DNA is TGTGCCAGCAGCGTTTCCGGGACAGGGGTAAATGAGCAGTTCTTC.

This sequence joins TRBV30 and TRBJ2-1; D is perhaps TRBD2 (5 bases). The CDR3 covers 14 residues. The germline CDR1 and CDR2 sequences are GTSNPN and SVGIG (reference sequence). The ends were cut back, 0 bases at V and 1 base at J, with 7 bases in the middle. The CDR3 region is CAWSVLASYNEQFF. CDR3 in DNA: TGTGCCTGGAGTGTCCTAGCTTCCTACAATGAGCAGTTCTTC. Variable domain in full (rest from reference TRBV30 and TRBJ2-1): SQTIHQWPATLVQPVGSPLSLECTVEGTSNPNLYWYRQAAGRGLQLLFYSVGIGQISSEVPQNLSASRPQDRQFILSSKKLLLSDSGFYLCAWSVLASYNEQFFGPGTRLTVL.

The chain carries TRBV12-3 or TRBV12-4 and TRBJ1-1, with D hard to call. The V gene lost 1 base and the J gene lost 4 bases, with 10 bases spanning the gap. The CDR3 contains 14 residues. The CDR3 protein is CASSLDNHPTEAFF. DNA for the CDR3: TGTGCCAGCAGTTTAGACAACCACCCCACTGAAGCTTTCTTT.

This clonotype was observed a handful of times. The chain recombines TRBV4-3 with TRBJ2-2; D ambiguous. Germline CDR1 reads LGHNA; CDR2 reads YSLEER. V lost 3 bases, J lost 1 base, and 6 bases lay in between. The CDR3 has 14 amino acids. CDR3 loop: CASSHEENTGELFF. DNA for the CDR3: TGCGCCAGCAGCCATGAGGAGAACACCGGGGAGCTGTTTTTT.

This rearrangement joins TRBV5-1 to TRBJ2-7; D gene unclear. The CDR3 runs to 13 residues. Germline V gene lookup returns CDR1 SGHRS and CDR2 YFSETQ. Deletions cut 7 bases from V and 3 bases from J, with 14 bases between. CDR3 amino acids: CASRRDNHYEQYF. The CDR3 coding sequence is TGCGCCAGCCGACGAGACAACCACTACGAGCAGTACTTC.

This clonotype was observed many times. The chain links TRBV6-1 to TRBJ2-7; either TRBD1 or TRBD2 may fit D (5 bases each). This CDR3 has 13 residues. CDR1 and CDR2 from the germline V gene are MNHNS and SASEGT. Trimming cost V 6 bases and J 1 base, with 10 bases left between them. The CDR3 nucleotides are TGTGCCAGCAGCCGGGGACCGTCCTACGAGCAGTACTTC. It is translated as CASSRGPSYEQYF.

The chain uses TRBV9 and TRBJ1-1; D not certain. This CDR3 contains 14 residues. Trimming stripped 4 bases from V and 1 base from J, with 11 bases between. Germline V CDR1 and CDR2: SGDLS, YYNGEE. CDR3 DNA sequence: TGTGCCAGCAGCCCCTTTGTTTCGAACACTGAAGCTTTCTTT. Its protein product is CASSPFVSNTEAFF.

V and J are TRBV6-1 and TRBJ2-1, with D maybe TRBD2 (6 bases). Between the trimmed V and J ends, which lost 9 bases and 5 bases, there was a span of 11 bases. The CDR3 is made up of 12 amino acids. The germline V gene encodes CDR1 MNHNS and CDR2 SASEGT. DNA for the CDR3: TGTGCCAGTAAAAGGAGGGACAATGAGCAGTTCTTC. It specifies CASKRRDNEQFF.

A few counts support this clonotype. The chain couples TRBV4-2 to TRBJ1-3; D possibly corresponds to TRBD1 (6 bases). Germline-derived CDR1 and CDR2 are LGHNA and YNFKEQ. The V and J ends lost 11 bases and 0 bases respectively, with 17 bases between them. This CDR3 spans 15 amino acids. The CDR3 is CARSQGRSSGNTIYF. The DNA for the CDR3 is TGTGCCCGATCCCAGGGGAGAAGCTCTGGAAACACCATATATTTT.

This sequence joins TRBV5-1 and TRBJ2-1; 11 nucleotides agree with TRBD2. The CDR3 has 15 residues. V dropped 0 bases and J dropped 9; count of bases not matched to a gene: 5. Per the germline V gene, CDR1 is SGHRS and CDR2 is YFSETQ. The CDR3: CASSLVLAGDGEQFF. The CDR3 bases are TGCGCCAGCAGCTTGGTACTAGCGGGAGACGGTGAGCAGTTCTTC.

This chain connects TRBV5-6 to TRBJ2-5, with D uncertain. V gave up 2 bases and J gave up 5 bases, with 19 bases separating them. The length of the CDR3 is 16 residues. Germline values: CDR1 SGHDT, CDR2 YYEEEE. The CDR3, as DNA: TGTGCCAGCAGCTTTAAACGGTCTGCGGTGGTGGAGACCCAGTACTTC. Translating it yields CASSFKRSAVVETQYF.

This clonotype has a handful of counts. The rearrangement uses TRBV18 and TRBJ2-7, with D perhaps matching TRBD2 (5 bases). V was pared by 6 bases and J by 0 bases, with 15 bases between. This CDR3 is 15 amino acids long. CDR1 and CDR2 from the germline V gene are KGHSH and LQKENI. The CDR3 reads CASSPQPGSSYEQYF. The CDR3 bases are TGTGCCAGCTCTCCCCAACCTGGGAGCTCCTACGAGCAGTACTTC. The full variable domain, completed using reference TRBV18 and TRBJ2-7, is NAGVMQNPRHLVRRRGQEARLRCSPMKGHSHVYWYRQLPEEGLKFMVYLQKENIIDESGMPKERFSAEFPKEGPSILRIQQVVRGDSAAYFCASSPQPGSSYEQYFGPGTRLTVT.

The chain recombines TRBV7-9 with TRBJ2-3; 7 bases line up with TRBD2. Per the germline V gene, CDR1 is SEHNR and CDR2 is FQNEAQ (reference sequence). This CDR3 comprises 16 residues. V shed 4 bases, J shed 7 bases, and the junction held 14 bases outside the gene matches. CDR3: CASSSLTRERGNTQYF. In nucleotides, the CDR3 is TGTGCCAGCAGCTCTCTCACGCGGGAGCGAGGAAATACGCAGTATTTT. Looking up the rest from reference TRBV7-9 and TRBJ2-3 gives the full variable domain: DTGVSQNPRHKITKRGQNVTFRCDPISEHNRLYWYRQTLGQGPEFLTYFQNEAQLEKSRLLSDRFSAERPKGSFSTLEIQRTEQGDSAMYLCASSSLTRERGNTQYFGPGTRLTVL.